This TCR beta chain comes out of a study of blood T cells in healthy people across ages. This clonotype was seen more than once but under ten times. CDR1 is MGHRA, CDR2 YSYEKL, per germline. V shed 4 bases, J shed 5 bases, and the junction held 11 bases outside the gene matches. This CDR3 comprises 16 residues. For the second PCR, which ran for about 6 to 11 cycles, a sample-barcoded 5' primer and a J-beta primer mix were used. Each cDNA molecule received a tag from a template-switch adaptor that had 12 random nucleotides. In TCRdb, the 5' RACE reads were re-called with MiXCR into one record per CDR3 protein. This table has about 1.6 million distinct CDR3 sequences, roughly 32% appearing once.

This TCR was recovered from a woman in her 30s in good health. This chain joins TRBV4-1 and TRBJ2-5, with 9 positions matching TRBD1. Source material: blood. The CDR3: CASSRQQGARSETQYF. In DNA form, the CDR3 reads TGCGCCAGCAGCCGCCAACAGGGGGCGCGGTCCGAGACCCAGTACTTC.